This entry lists 8 T cell receptor beta chains sequenced from one sample in a study of blood T cell repertoires in COVID-19. Profiling relied on immunoSEQ multiplex PCR, and the TCRdb table lists in-frame clones only, not all of them. Here the sample spans around 130,000 clones, around 85% being singletons. The specimen sequenced was peripheral blood. The receptors shown here come from a woman in her forties or fifties who had recovered from COVID-19.

The chain couples TRBV18 to TRBJ2-1; 9 bases are a match to TRBD1. The CDR3 runs to 14 residues. V trimming: 3 bases; J trimming: 15 bases; junction bases outside the gene matches: 12. Germline-derived CDR1 and CDR2 are KGHSH and LQKENI. The CDR3 sequence is CASSPSPGTGFGFF. The CDR3 coding sequence is TGTGCCAGCTCACCCAGTCCCGGGACAGGGTTCGGGTTCTTC.

In regard to this clone: Other DNA sequences in this sample translate to the same CDR3. The chain recombines TRBV11-2 with TRBJ2-5; TRBD2 matches at 8 bases. The CDR3 loop spans 14 amino acids. Germline V gives CDR1 SGHAT, CDR2 FQNNGV. The V segment lost 2 bases and the J segment 1 base; nucleotides outside the gene matches: 0. CDR3 coding DNA: TGTGCCAGCAGCTTACTAGCGGGCCAAGAGACCCAGTACTTC. Translating it yields CASSLLAGQETQYF.

The chain uses TRBV29-1 and TRBJ1-4; 7 positions match TRBD1. From germline, CDR1 is SQVTM and CDR2 ANQGSEA. Losses at the gene ends were 4 bases for V and 5 bases for J; bases not matched to a gene: 1. The CDR3 covers 12 residues. The CDR3 bases are TGCAGCGTTGCGGGACAGAATGAAAAACTGTTTTTT. The encoded protein is CSVAGQNEKLFF.

The genes are TRBV20-1 and TRBJ2-1, with D hard to call. The CDR3 covers 12 residues. Germline V gives CDR1 DFQATT, CDR2 SNEGSKA (reference sequence). V was pared by 3 bases and J by 5 bases, with 8 bases between. The CDR3 region has the DNA TGCAGTGCTAGTGATCTAAACAATGAGCAGTTCTTC. This translates into CSASDLNNEQFF.

The rearrangement links TRBV19 to TRBJ1-1; tentative D call: TRBD1 (5 bases). The CDR3 is 13 amino acids. The ends were cut back, 6 bases at V and 4 bases at J, with 12 bases in the middle. Germline V gene sequence: CDR1 LNHDA, CDR2 SQIVND (reference sequence). The CDR3 reads CASRVLDSTEAFF. Here the CDR3 DNA reads TGTGCCAGTAGGGTCTTAGACAGCACTGAAGCTTTCTTT.

CDR3 nucleotides: TGTGCCAGCAGCTTCCCCATCGGGGGATTAAAAAACATTCAGTACTTC. Translated, it gives CASSFPIGGLKNIQYF. J is TRBJ2-4 and V is TRBV5-8, with D perhaps TRBD2 (6 bases). This CDR3 contains 16 residues. V was shortened by 2 bases and J by 4 bases, with 16 bases between the two germline ends. The germline CDR1 and CDR2 sequences are SGHTS and YDEGEE.

This clone was detected only once. This sequence joins TRBV19 and TRBJ2-1; TRBD2 matches 8 bases. Trimming at V came to 6 bases and at J to 6 bases, leaving 4 bases not matched to a gene. Per germline, CDR1 LNHDA and CDR2 SQIVND (reference sequence). CDR3 length equals 13 residues. CDR3 DNA: TGTGCCAGTAGGTTAGCGGGGACCAATGAGCAGTTCTTC. Its translation: CASRLAGTNEQFF.

The genes are TRBV10-1 and TRBJ2-3; D is undetermined. V lost 7 bases, J lost 0 bases, and 20 bases lay in between. CDR3 length: 17 residues. The V gene's germline CDR1 is WNHNN and CDR2 SYGVQD (reference sequence). Written as DNA, the CDR3 is TGCGCCAGCATCCAGTTTGGGCAGCACACTAGCACAGATACGCAGTATTTT. Its translation: CASIQFGQHTSTDTQYF.